The 24 T cell receptor beta chains in this list originate from one sample, sequenced in a study of blood T cell repertoires in COVID-19. The assay was immunoSEQ multiplex PCR, and TCRdb's table has in-frame clones only and misses some. The sample has more than 150,000 clones, around nine tenths seen once. The sequencing input was peripheral blood. These receptors all stem from a man aged 50 or older with acute or convalescent COVID-19.

This chain joins TRBV15 and TRBJ2-7; D is unresolved. V dropped 0 bases and J dropped 2 bases, with 11 bases sitting between them. Germline values: CDR1 LNHNV, CDR2 YYDKDF (reference sequence). CDR3 length: 15 amino acids. The chain's CDR3 is CATSRDPGPTYEQYF. The CDR3, as DNA: TGTGCCACCAGCAGAGATCCTGGGCCGACCTACGAGCAGTACTTC. The whole variable domain, filled in from reference TRBV15 and TRBJ2-7, reads DAMVIQNPRYQVTQFGKPVTLSCSQTLNHNVMYWYQQKSSQAPKLLFHYYDKDFNNEADTPDNFQSRRPNTSFCFLDIRSPGLGDTAMYLCATSRDPGPTYEQYFGPGTRLTVT.

In nucleotides, the CDR3 is TGTGCCAGCAGTTCCGTACTGGTGGCTGGAAACACCATATATTTT. It translates to CASSSVLVAGNTIYF. The chain links TRBV28 to TRBJ1-3; D remains unclear. V was shortened by 4 bases and J by 2 bases, with 12 bases between the two germline ends. From germline, CDR1 is MDHEN and CDR2 SYDVKM. This CDR3 comprises 15 residues.

V usage is TRBV18 and J usage is TRBJ1-2; TRBD1 is a possible D gene (5 bases). V lost 0 bases to trimming and J lost 2 bases, with 13 bases between them. The germline V gene encodes CDR1 KGHSH and CDR2 LQKENI. The CDR3 is 16 residues long. The DNA for the CDR3 is TGTGCCAGCTCACCACCGTGGGGCCAGGGAAACTATGGCTACACCTTC. Its protein product is CASSPPWGQGNYGYTF.

The chain couples TRBV7-8 to TRBJ1-6; 11 bases fit TRBD1. The V and J ends lost 5 bases and 3 bases, in that order; junction bases with no gene match: 6. This CDR3 spans 17 amino acids. Germline V gene lookup returns CDR1 SGHVS and CDR2 FQNEAQ. In DNA form, the CDR3 reads TGTGCCAGCAGCGGAGGGACAGGGGGTTTCTATAATTCACCCCTCCACTTT. It encodes CASSGGTGGFYNSPLHF.

The chain uses TRBV28 and TRBJ1-3, with D tentatively TRBD1 (5 bases). The germline V and J ends were trimmed by 2 bases and 0 bases, with 8 bases remaining between them. CDR1 is MDHEN and CDR2 is SYDVKM in the germline V gene. CDR3 size: 15 residues. The CDR3 DNA sequence: TGTGCCAGCAGTTTACGCAGGGTCTCTGGAAACACCATATATTTT. The encoded protein is CASSLRRVSGNTIYF.

This chain connects TRBV7-7 to TRBJ2-5; possibly TRBD2 for D (7 bases). The CDR3 totals 15 residues. Trimming took 4 bases from V and 5 from J, leaving 17 bases between them. Per the germline V gene, CDR1 is SSHAT and CDR2 is FNYEAQ (reference sequence). This CDR3 reads CASSSGGRGSETQYF. CDR3 coding DNA: TGTGCCAGCAGCTCGGGGGGCAGGGGCTCGGAGACCCAGTACTTC.

The chain couples TRBV11-2 to TRBJ1-1; no clear D. Looked up from germline, CDR1 is SGHAT and CDR2 is FQNNGV. The CDR3 loop spans 15 amino acids. V was pared by 4 bases and J by 0 bases, with 12 bases between. This CDR3 is CASSSRSPMNTEAFF. DNA of the CDR3: TGTGCCAGCAGCTCCCGGTCCCCAATGAACACTGAAGCTTTCTTT.

This clone was seen more than once but under ten times. CDR3 bases: TGTGCCAGCAGTGGCGGGGGACCGAGCGCCAGAGAGCAGTTCTTC. Protein: CASSGGGPSAREQFF. V gene TRBV6-4 combines with J gene TRBJ2-1; 7 bases line up with TRBD2. Germline V lookup: CDR1 MRHNA, CDR2 SNTAGT. The V segment lost 4 bases and the J segment 10 bases; nucleotides outside the gene matches: 13. The CDR3 runs to 15 residues.

This chain uses TRBV4-1 with TRBJ2-7; D perhaps matches TRBD2 (6 bases). Trimming took off 0 bases at V and 1 base at J, with 7 bases between the two ends. This CDR3 has 14 amino acids. Looked up from germline, CDR1 is MGHRA and CDR2 is YSYEKL. Here the CDR3 DNA reads TGCGCCAGCAGCCAAGACCGGGGGTCCTACGAGCAGTACTTC. Its protein product is CASSQDRGSYEQYF.

The V and J genes are TRBV14 and TRBJ2-3, with 10 bases aligning to TRBD2. Germline CDR1 and CDR2: SGHDN and FVKESK. This CDR3 comprises 16 residues. With 1 base clipped from V and 6 bases from J, the junction kept 7 bases outside the gene matches. The CDR3 sequence: CASSQGLAGVSDTQYF. DNA of the CDR3: TGTGCCAGCAGCCAAGGTCTAGCGGGGGTCAGCGATACGCAGTATTTT.

This clone was seen once. V usage is TRBV18 and J usage is TRBJ2-1; 7 bases are shared with TRBD2. V shed 5 bases, J shed 6 bases, and the junction held 7 bases outside the gene matches. Per germline, CDR1 KGHSH and CDR2 LQKENI. This CDR3 contains 14 residues. This CDR3 is CASSWGGLVNEQFF. The CDR3 DNA is TGTGCCAGCTCATGGGGAGGGTTGGTCAATGAGCAGTTCTTC.

J is TRBJ2-5 and V is TRBV7-2, with D possibly TRBD2 on 5 matching bases. From germline, CDR1 is SGHTA and CDR2 FQGNSA. Trimming removed 4 bases from V and 9 bases from J, with 21 bases in between. The CDR3 sequence is 15 residues long. For the CDR3, the DNA is TGTGCCAGCAGCTCCCCGGGGTCCCACCACATGGCCCAGTACTTC. Translating it yields CASSSPGSHHMAQYF.

V usage is TRBV7-2 and J usage is TRBJ2-3; weak D call: TRBD2 (5 bases). This CDR3 spans 15 amino acids. V shed 5 bases and J shed 8 bases, with 20 bases lying between them. From germline, CDR1 is SGHTA and CDR2 FQGNSA. CDR3 nucleotides: TGTGCCAGCAGCCCCCTAGGTTCACGGGCGGGTACGCAGTATTTT. Its translation is CASSPLGSRAGTQYF.

This chain uses TRBV7-8 with TRBJ1-2, with a possible D match to TRBD1 (5 bases). The CDR3 spans 13 residues. Germline V gene sequence: CDR1 SGHVS, CDR2 FQNEAQ. Trimming pared 2 bases from V and 6 bases from J, leaving 10 bases between. This CDR3 is CASSLSSGNGYTF. DNA for the CDR3: TGTGCCAGCAGCTTAAGTTCAGGGAATGGCTACACCTTC.

The V call is TRBV29-1, the J call TRBJ1-4; 8 bases align to TRBD1. The V gene's germline CDR1 is SQVTM and CDR2 ANQGSEA. V was clipped by 3 bases and J by 7 bases; unmatched bases: 1. The CDR3 consists of 12 residues. Here the CDR3 reads CSVEQGAEKLFF. CDR3 nucleotides: TGCAGCGTTGAGCAGGGGGCTGAAAAACTGTTTTTT.

V gene TRBV6-5 combines with J gene TRBJ1-1; 10 bases align to TRBD1. The CDR3 is made up of 15 amino acids. CDR1 and CDR2 (germline): MNHEY, SVGAGI. V trimming: 2 bases; J trimming: 3 bases; junction bases outside the gene matches: 3. The CDR3 region has the DNA TGTGCCAGCAGTTACCTGACAGGGGGCGACACTGAAGCTTTCTTT. Protein product: CASSYLTGGDTEAFF.

The V and J genes are TRBV19 and TRBJ1-1; the match to TRBD1 covers 9 bases. This CDR3 has 15 amino acids. Germline CDR1 LNHDA, CDR2 SQIVND (reference sequence). Trimming took 4 bases from V and 5 from J; bases not matched to a gene: 8. The CDR3 spells CASSTQQGARTEAFF. The CDR3 region has the DNA TGTGCCAGTAGTACGCAACAGGGGGCGCGTACTGAAGCTTTCTTT.

The chain has TRBV11-1 and TRBJ1-1, with TRBD1 matching over 7 bases. The V segment lost 4 bases and the J segment 0 bases; nucleotides outside the gene matches: 8. CDR1 is SGHAT and CDR2 is FQDESV in the germline V gene (reference sequence). The length of the CDR3 is 16 residues. This chain's CDR3 is CASSSRTGPMNTEAFF. Here the CDR3 DNA reads TGTGCCAGCAGCTCCCGGACAGGACCCATGAACACTGAAGCTTTCTTT.

Comment on this clone: Other DNA sequences in this sample translate to the same CDR3. This rearrangement joins TRBV19 to TRBJ2-3; 7 bases fit TRBD2. This CDR3 region has 15 residues. Per germline, CDR1 LNHDA and CDR2 SQIVND (reference sequence). V trimming: 3 bases; J trimming: 1 base; junction bases outside the gene matches: 4. The CDR3 spells CASSMGLAGTDTQYF. Written as DNA, the CDR3 is TGTGCCAGTAGTATGGGGCTAGCGGGCACAGATACGCAGTATTTT.

This clone was counted between two and nine times. The chain has TRBV7-6 and TRBJ2-5; no clear D gene. V was pared by 3 bases and J by 4 bases, with 12 bases between. The CDR3 is made up of 14 amino acids. Germline assignment: CDR1 SGHVS and CDR2 FNYEAQ. CDR3 loop: CASSLGWRGETQYF. In DNA form, the CDR3 reads TGTGCCAGCAGCTTGGGCTGGCGTGGAGAGACCCAGTACTTC.

This chain joins TRBV28 and TRBJ2-7; 9 bases map to TRBD2. CDR3 length: 14 amino acids. V gave up 6 bases and J gave up 3 bases; unmatched junction bases: 6. The germline V gene has CDR1 MDHEN and CDR2 SYDVKM. The CDR3 nucleotides are TGTGCCAGCAGGGGTAGCGGGAGAGGCTACGAGCAGTACTTC. The encoded protein is CASRGSGRGYEQYF.

The chain joins TRBV13 to TRBJ1-6; weak D call: TRBD1 (5 bases). Germline V gene lookup returns CDR1 PRHDT and CDR2 FYEKMQ (reference sequence). This CDR3 has 13 amino acids. The germline V and J ends were trimmed by 8 bases and 5 bases, with 10 bases remaining between them. CDR3 in DNA: TGTGCCAGCCGGGAGGGGAATAATTCACCCCTCCACTTT. Its protein is CASREGNNSPLHF.

The chain carries TRBV11-2 and TRBJ1-1; D not certain. V lost 0 bases, J lost 1 base, and 3 bases lay in between. This CDR3 region has 13 residues. CDR1 SGHAT and CDR2 FQNNGV come from the germline V gene. CDR3 nucleotide sequence: TGTGCCAGCAGCTTAGACAGGAACACTGAAGCTTTCTTT. It encodes CASSLDRNTEAFF.

This clone occurred once. The chain is built from TRBV7-2 and TRBJ1-2, with 9 bases that match TRBD1. This CDR3 comprises 15 residues. Germline lookup yields CDR1 SGHTA and CDR2 FQGNSA. The trim removed 5 bases at V and 8 bases at J, leaving 12 bases unmatched. The CDR3 reads CASSRLGQGTFGYTF. As DNA, the CDR3 is TGTGCCAGCAGCCGTTTGGGACAGGGCACATTCGGCTACACCTTC.